The 9 T cell receptor beta chains in this list originate from one sample, sequenced in a study of T-cell memory formation after mild COVID-19. TCRdb re-called the 5' RACE reads with MiXCR, one entry per CDR3 protein. The sample gives approximately 300,000 distinct CDR3 sequences, approximately 15% of which show up once; 22% is in the top ten. Sequenced material: PBMCs or a T cell subset sorted from them (not recorded which). The receptors here all came from a man younger than 35 who had mild COVID-19 (a few samples of this study predate the infection). Cell type and time point are not known.

This clonotype was counted at least ten times. This chain links TRBV15 with TRBJ1-2; D not resolved. Germline V lookup: CDR1 LNHNV, CDR2 YYDKDF (reference sequence). V lost 0 bases and J 6 bases, leaving 17 bases between the germline ends. This CDR3 has 16 amino acids. CDR3 in amino acids: CATSRDPRSDVHGYTF. Here the CDR3 DNA reads TGTGCCACCAGCAGAGATCCCCGGAGCGACGTGCATGGCTACACCTTC.

The chain joins TRBV5-6 to TRBJ2-3, with a possible D match to TRBD2 (5 bases). V was cut by 1 base and J by 2 bases, with 8 bases left in between. Germline V gene sequence: CDR1 SGHDT, CDR2 YYEEEE. The CDR3 is made up of 14 amino acids. The CDR3: CASSLSGYTDTQYF. CDR3 bases: TGTGCCAGCAGCTTGTCGGGGTACACAGATACGCAGTATTTT.

In its sample, this clonotype was seen a few times. The V and J genes are TRBV9 and TRBJ1-1, with TRBD1 as a possible D gene (6 bases). Trimming cost V 3 bases and J 4 bases, with 13 bases left between them. CDR1 is SGDLS, CDR2 YYNGEE, per germline. The CDR3 runs 14 residues. The CDR3 loop reads CASSEGGLITEAFF. The CDR3 DNA reads as TGTGCCAGCAGCGAAGGGGGGCTCATCACTGAAGCTTTCTTT.

In this sample, this clonotype turned up a few times. V is TRBV4-3 and J is TRBJ2-3; D may be TRBD1 or TRBD2 (5 bases each). CDR1 and CDR2 from the germline V gene are LGHNA and YSLEER. Trimming stripped 0 bases from V and 5 bases from J, with 12 bases between. The CDR3 extends over 15 amino acids. The CDR3, as DNA: TGCGCCAGCAGCCAAGATCCGAGGGGTAGAGATACGCAGTATTTT. Its protein product is CASSQDPRGRDTQYF.

The V call is TRBV27, the J call TRBJ2-7; D possibly uses TRBD1 or TRBD2 (5 bases each). The CDR3 extends over 14 amino acids. Trimming removed 3 bases from V and 5 bases from J, with 14 bases in between. Germline-derived CDR1 and CDR2 are MNHEY and SMNVEV (reference sequence). The CDR3 DNA reads as TGTGCCAGCAGTTTCTCCCGGGGACCCGACGAGCAGTACTTC. As protein: CASSFSRGPDEQYF.

The chain employs TRBV5-5 and TRBJ2-3; D possibly corresponds to TRBD1 (6 bases). There are 15 residues in the CDR3. V lost 3 bases and J 1 base, leaving 12 bases between the germline ends. CDR1 SGHKS and CDR2 YYEKEE come from the germline V gene (reference sequence). CDR3 residues: CASSYDRRRTDTQYF. The CDR3 coding sequence is TGTGCCAGCAGCTACGACAGGCGGCGCACAGATACGCAGTATTTT.

This clonotype appeared a few times. The rearrangement links TRBV7-9 to TRBJ2-1, with 8 bases identical to TRBD1. Germline values: CDR1 SEHNR, CDR2 FQNEAQ (reference sequence). CDR3 length: 16 amino acids. V shed 3 bases, J shed 5 bases, and the junction held 9 bases outside the gene matches. The CDR3 DNA reads TGTGCCAGCAGCTTGGGGCGGACAGGGCCGCACAATGAGCAGTTCTTC. It yields the protein CASSLGRTGPHNEQFF.

V and J are TRBV15 and TRBJ1-5; no clear D. Trimming left V 2 bases short and J 6 bases short, with 14 bases between. The germline V gene has CDR1 LNHNV and CDR2 YYDKDF (reference sequence). The CDR3 loop spans 15 amino acids. The CDR3 loop reads CATSRYRAQSQPQHF. The CDR3 nucleotides are TGTGCCACCAGCAGATACCGGGCCCAAAGTCAGCCCCAGCATTTT.

In its sample, this clonotype was seen a few times. The chain is built from TRBV5-5 and TRBJ1-2; 7 bases line up with TRBD1. This CDR3 contains 14 residues. V lost 1 base to trimming and J lost 4 bases; unmatched junction nucleotides: 4. Germline V CDR1 and CDR2: SGHKS, YYEKEE (reference sequence). CDR3 sequence (DNA): TGTGCCAGCAGCTTGAGGGACAGCACCTATGGCTACACCTTC. It specifies CASSLRDSTYGYTF.